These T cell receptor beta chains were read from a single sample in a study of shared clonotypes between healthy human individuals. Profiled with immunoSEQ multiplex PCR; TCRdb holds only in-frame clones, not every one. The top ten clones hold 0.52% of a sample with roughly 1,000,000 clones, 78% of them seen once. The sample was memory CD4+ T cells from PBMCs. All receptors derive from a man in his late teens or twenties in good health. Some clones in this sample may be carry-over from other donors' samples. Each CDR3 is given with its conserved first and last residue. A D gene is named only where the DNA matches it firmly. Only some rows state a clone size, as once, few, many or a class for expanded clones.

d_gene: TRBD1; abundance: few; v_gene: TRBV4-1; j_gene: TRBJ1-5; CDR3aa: CASAKGDRGDQPQHF; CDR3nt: TGCGCCAGCGCTAAGGGGGACAGGGGGGATCAGCCCCAGCATTTT
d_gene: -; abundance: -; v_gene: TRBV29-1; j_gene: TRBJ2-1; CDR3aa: CSVLGSRIEQFF; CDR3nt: TGCAGCGTGCTTGGCTCCCGGATTGAGCAGTTCTTC
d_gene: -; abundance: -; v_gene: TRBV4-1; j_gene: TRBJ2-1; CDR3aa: CASSQVASRNEQFF; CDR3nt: TGCGCCAGCAGCCAAGTAGCTAGCCGGAATGAGCAGTTCTTC
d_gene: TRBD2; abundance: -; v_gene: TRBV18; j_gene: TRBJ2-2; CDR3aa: CASSPGGLATTGELFF; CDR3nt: TGTGCCAGCTCACCAGGGGGACTAGCTACCACCGGGGAGCTGTTTTTT
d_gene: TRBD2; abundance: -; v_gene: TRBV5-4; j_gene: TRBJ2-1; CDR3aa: CASSLGGLAGVKEQFF; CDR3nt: TGTGCCAGCAGCCTGGGGGGACTAGCGGGAGTAAAGGAGCAGTTCTTC
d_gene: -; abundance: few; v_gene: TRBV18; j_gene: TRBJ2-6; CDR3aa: CASSPPWGSGANVLTF; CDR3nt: TGTGCCAGCTCACCACCCTGGGGCTCTGGGGCCAACGTCCTGACTTTC
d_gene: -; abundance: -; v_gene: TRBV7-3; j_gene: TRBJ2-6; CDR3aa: CASSLSLSGANVLTF; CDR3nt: TGTGCCAGCAGCTTAAGTCTATCTGGGGCCAACGTCCTGACTTTC
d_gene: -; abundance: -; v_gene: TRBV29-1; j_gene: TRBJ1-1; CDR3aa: CSVRGGGAEAFF; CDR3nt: TGCAGCGTTAGAGGTGGGGGGGCTGAAGCTTTCTTT
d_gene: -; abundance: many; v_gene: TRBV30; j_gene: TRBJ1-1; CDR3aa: CAWRVGPSAAFF; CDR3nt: TGTGCCTGGAGGGTGGGCCCTTCTGCAGCTTTCTTT
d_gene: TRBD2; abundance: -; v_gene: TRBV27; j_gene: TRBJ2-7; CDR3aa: CASSFAGGLREQYF; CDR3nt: TGTGCCAGCAGTTTTGCGGGAGGGCTGAGGGAGCAGTACTTC
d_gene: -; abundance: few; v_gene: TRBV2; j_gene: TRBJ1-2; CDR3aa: CASSESLWGYTF; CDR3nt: TGTGCCAGCAGTGAAAGTTTGTGGGGCTACACCTTC
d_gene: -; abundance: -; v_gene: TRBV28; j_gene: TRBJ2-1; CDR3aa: CASNGLWSYNEQFF; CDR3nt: TGTGCCAGCAACGGGCTTTGGTCCTACAATGAGCAGTTCTTC
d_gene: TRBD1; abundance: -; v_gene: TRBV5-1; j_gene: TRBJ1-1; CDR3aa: CASSPGTGGGTEAFF; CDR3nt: TGCGCCAGCAGCCCCGGGACAGGGGGCGGCACTGAAGCTTTCTTT
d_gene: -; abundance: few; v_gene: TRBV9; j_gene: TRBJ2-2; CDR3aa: CASGWGDTGELFF; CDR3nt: TGTGCCAGCGGCTGGGGGGACACCGGGGAGCTGTTTTTT
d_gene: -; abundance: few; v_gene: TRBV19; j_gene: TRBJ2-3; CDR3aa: CASSIGNSGTDTQYF; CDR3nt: TGTGCCAGTAGTATTGGGAATAGCGGCACAGATACGCAGTATTTT
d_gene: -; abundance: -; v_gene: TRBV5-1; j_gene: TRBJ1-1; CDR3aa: CASSAEGSRAEAFF; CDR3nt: TGCGCCAGCAGCGCCGAGGGGAGTAGGGCTGAAGCTTTCTTT
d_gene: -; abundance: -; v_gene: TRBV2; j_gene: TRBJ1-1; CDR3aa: CASSDPGVNTEAFF; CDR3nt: TGTGCCAGCAGTGACCCAGGGGTGAACACTGAAGCTTTCTTT
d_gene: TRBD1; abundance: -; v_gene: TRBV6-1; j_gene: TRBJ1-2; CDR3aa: CASSELGTGPNYGYTF; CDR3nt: TGTGCCAGCAGTGAACTTGGGACAGGCCCAAACTATGGCTACACCTTC
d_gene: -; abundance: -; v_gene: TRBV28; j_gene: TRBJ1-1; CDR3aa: CASSPPDSQGVGAFF; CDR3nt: TGTGCCAGCAGCCCCCCTGACAGTCAAGGTGTTGGAGCTTTCTTT
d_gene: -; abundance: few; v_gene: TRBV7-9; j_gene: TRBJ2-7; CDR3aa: CASSLTMGPYEQYF; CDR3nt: TGTGCCAGCAGCTTGACCATGGGCCCCTACGAGCAGTACTTC
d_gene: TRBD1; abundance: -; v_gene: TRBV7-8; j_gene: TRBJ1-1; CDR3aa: CASSRDRGIAFF; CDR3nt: TGTGCCAGCAGCAGGGACAGGGGAATCGCTTTCTTT
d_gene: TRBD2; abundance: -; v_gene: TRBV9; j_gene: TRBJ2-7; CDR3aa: CASSAGLGNEQYF; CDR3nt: TGTGCCAGCAGCGCGGGACTAGGCAACGAGCAGTACTTC
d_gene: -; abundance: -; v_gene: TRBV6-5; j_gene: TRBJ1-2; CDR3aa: CASSDDFKGYTF; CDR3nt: TGTGCCAGCAGTGATGACTTCAAGGGCTACACCTTC